This T cell receptor beta chain was sequenced for a study of OX40 agonist ivuxolimab in advanced cancers. The CDR3 covers 15 residues. From germline, CDR1 is SGHNT and CDR2 YYREEE (reference sequence). V lost 3 bases to trimming and J lost 5 bases; unmatched junction nucleotides: 7. Clones were sequenced by immunoSEQ multiplex PCR, and TCRdb holds only the in-frame ones, with some missing. The table includes around 80,000 clones, 92% detected once. Individuals having autoimmune disease history or systemic immunosuppression were not enrolled. Study results and caveats: In CD8+ T cells, expanded clones were on average more numerous than in CD4+.

This clone was picked up one time. Antigen specificity is unknown. The rearrangement uses TRBV5-4 and TRBJ2-5, with 10 nucleotides matching TRBD2. The clonotype comes from an adult with an advanced solid tumor such as melanoma, head and neck, liver or kidney cancer. The source material was CD4+ or CD8+ T cells sorted from blood, sampled in a trial of the OX40 agonist ivuxolimab. CDR3 in amino acids: CASSSGLADRETQYF. CDR3 in DNA: TGTGCCAGCAGCTCCGGACTAGCGGATAGGGAGACCCAGTACTTC.